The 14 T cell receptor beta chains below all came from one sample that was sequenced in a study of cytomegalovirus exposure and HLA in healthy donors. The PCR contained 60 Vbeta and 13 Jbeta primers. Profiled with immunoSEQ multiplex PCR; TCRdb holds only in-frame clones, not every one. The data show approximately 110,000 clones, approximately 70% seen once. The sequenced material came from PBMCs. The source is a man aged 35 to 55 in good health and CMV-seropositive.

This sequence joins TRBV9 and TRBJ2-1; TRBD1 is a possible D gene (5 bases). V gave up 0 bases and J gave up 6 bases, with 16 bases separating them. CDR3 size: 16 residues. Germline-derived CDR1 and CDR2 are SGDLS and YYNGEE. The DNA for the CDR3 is TGTGCCAGCAGCGTAGCTTTCGGGCCGCAGGGCAATGAGCAGTTCTTC. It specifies CASSVAFGPQGNEQFF.

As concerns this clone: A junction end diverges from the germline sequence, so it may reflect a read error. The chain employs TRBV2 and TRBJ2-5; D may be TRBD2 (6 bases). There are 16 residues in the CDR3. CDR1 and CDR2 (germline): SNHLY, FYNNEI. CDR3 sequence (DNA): TGTGCCAGCAATGAAATAGGGGCTAGCGTCCAAGAGACCCAGTACTTC. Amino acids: CASNEIGASVQETQYF.

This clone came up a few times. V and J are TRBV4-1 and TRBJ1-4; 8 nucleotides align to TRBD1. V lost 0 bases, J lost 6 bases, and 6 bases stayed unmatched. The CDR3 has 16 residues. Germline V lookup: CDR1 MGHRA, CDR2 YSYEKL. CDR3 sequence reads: CASSQEWGQEHEKLFF. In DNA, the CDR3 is TGCGCCAGCAGCCAAGAGTGGGGACAGGAGCATGAAAAACTGTTTTTT.

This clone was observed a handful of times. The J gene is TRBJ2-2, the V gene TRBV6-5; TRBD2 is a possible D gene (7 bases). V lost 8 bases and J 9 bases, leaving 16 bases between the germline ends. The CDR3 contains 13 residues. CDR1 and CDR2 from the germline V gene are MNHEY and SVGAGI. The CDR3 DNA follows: TGTGCCAGCCGGATCGGGGGGCAAAGGGAGCTGTTTTTT. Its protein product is CASRIGGQRELFF.

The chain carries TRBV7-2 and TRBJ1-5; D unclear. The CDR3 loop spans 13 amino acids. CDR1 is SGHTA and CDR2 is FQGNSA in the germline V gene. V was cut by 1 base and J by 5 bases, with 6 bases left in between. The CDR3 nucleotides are TGTGCCAGCAGCTTAGTCGGGGATCAGCCCCAGCATTTT. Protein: CASSLVGDQPQHF.

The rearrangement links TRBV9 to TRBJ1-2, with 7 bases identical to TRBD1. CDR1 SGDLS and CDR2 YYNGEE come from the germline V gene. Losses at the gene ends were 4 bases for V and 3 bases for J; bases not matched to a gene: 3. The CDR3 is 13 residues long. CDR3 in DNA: TGTGCCAGCAGCCCTGACAGGGACTATGGCTACACCTTC. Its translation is CASSPDRDYGYTF.

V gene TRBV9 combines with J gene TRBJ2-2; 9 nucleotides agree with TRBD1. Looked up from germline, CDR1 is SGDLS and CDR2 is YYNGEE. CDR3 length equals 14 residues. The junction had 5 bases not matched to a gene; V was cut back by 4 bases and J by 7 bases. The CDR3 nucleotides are TGTGCCAGCAGCCGTACAGGGGGCCACGGGGAGCTGTTTTTT. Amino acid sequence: CASSRTGGHGELFF.

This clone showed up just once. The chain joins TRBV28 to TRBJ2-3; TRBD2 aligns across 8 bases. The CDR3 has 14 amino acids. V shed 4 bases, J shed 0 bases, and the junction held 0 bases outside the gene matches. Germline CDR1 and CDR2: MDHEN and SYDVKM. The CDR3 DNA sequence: TGTGCCAGCAGTTCTAGCGGGAGCACAGATACGCAGTATTTT. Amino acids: CASSSSGSTDTQYF.

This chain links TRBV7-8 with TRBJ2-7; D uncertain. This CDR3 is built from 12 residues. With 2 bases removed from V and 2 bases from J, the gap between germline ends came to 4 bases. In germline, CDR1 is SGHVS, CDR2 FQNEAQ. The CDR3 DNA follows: TGTGCCAGCAGCTTATATCCCTACGAGCAGTACTTC. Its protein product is CASSLYPYEQYF. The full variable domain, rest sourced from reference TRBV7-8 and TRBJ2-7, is GAGVSQSPRYKVAKRGQDVALRCDPISGHVSLFWYQQALGQGPEFLTYFQNEAQLDKSGLPSDRFFAERPEGSVSTLKIQRTQQEDSAVYLCASSLYPYEQYFGPGTRLTVT.

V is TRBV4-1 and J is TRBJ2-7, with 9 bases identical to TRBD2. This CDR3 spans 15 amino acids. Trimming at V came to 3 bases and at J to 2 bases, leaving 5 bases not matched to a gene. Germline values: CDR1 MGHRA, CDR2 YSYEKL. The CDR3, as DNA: TGCGCCAGCAGCCACGGACTAGCGACAACCTACGAGCAGTACGTC. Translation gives CASSHGLATTYEQYV.

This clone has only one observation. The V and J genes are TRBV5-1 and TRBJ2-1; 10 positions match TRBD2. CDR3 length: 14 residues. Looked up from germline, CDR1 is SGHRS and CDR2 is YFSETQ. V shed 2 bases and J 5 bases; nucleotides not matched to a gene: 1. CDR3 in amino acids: CASSLTSGDNEQFF. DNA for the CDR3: TGCGCCAGCAGCTTAACTAGCGGGGACAATGAGCAGTTCTTC.

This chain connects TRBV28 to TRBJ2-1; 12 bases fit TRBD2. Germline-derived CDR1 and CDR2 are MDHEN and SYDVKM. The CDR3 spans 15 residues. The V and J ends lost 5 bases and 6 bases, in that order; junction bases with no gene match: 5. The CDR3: CASSTGTSGLNEQFF. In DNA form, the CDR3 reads TGTGCCAGCAGTACCGGGACTAGCGGGCTCAATGAGCAGTTCTTC.

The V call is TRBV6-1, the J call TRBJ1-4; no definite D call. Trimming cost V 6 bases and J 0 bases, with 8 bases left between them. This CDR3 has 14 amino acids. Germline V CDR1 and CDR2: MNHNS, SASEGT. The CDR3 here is CASSYDTTNEKLFF. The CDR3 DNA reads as TGTGCCAGCAGCTACGATACAACTAATGAAAAACTGTTTTTT.

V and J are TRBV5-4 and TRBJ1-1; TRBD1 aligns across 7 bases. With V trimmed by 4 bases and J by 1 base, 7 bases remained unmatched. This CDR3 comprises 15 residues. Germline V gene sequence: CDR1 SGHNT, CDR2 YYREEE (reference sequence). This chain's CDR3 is CASSRTGEWNTEAFF. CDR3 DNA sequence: TGTGCCAGCAGCAGAACAGGGGAGTGGAACACTGAAGCTTTCTTT.